This T cell receptor (beta chain) was retrieved from a study of blood T cell repertoires in COVID-19. About the research overall: The origin of the acute and convalescent COVID-19 samples was the United States, Italy and Spain. The cDNA or gDNA used as material had been derived from T cells, B-cell-depleted T cells, or PBMCs.

Original analysis: It was from reference gene primer amplification that nucleated cell counts were estimated. Produced via immunoSEQ multiplex PCR; TCRdb's table is partial and in-frame only. V and J calls and clone size are given by that table; D and trimming were obtained from the DNA. The table lists 200,000 to 250,000 clones, 88% of them singletons. J was trimmed by 3 bases and V by 1 base; bases with no gene match: 5. From germline, CDR1 is KGHSH and CDR2 LQKENI. This CDR3 region has 16 residues. The chain couples TRBV18 to TRBJ2-5, with TRBD1 matching 10 bases. The clonotype was recovered from a woman in her twenties or thirties with COVID-19, enrolled during active disease. The specimen was peripheral blood. CDR3 sequence reads: CASSPRQGQGEETQYF. The CDR3 nucleotides are TGTGCCAGCTCACCACGCCAAGGACAGGGGGAAGAGACCCAGTACTTC.